This note documents a single T cell receptor (beta chain) sequence. The V and J ends lost 5 bases and 2 bases respectively, with 13 bases between them. The CDR3 is 14 amino acids. Germline V gene data show CDR1 as MNHEY and CDR2 as SVGAGI. The data belong to a study of blood T cell repertoires in COVID-19. Looking at the study overall: Samples representing acute and convalescent COVID-19 were sourced from the United States, Italy and Spain. From T cells, B-cell-depleted T cells, or PBMCs came the material, which was cDNA or gDNA.

Followed longitudinally, the Seattle patients had been enrolled during active infection. Original methodology: Amplifying reference gene primers gave estimates of nucleated cell counts. TCRdb's copy holds only in-frame clones and misses some; the assay was immunoSEQ multiplex PCR. V, J and clone size are taken as reported in that table, and D and trimming were inferred from the DNA itself. The sample holds approximately 210,000 clones, about 93% seen once. The V gene is TRBV6-5, the J gene TRBJ2-7; D not resolved. The source is a man aged 25-40 years with COVID-19, enrolled during active disease. The sequencing input was peripheral blood. CDR3 region: CASSKHRVPYEQYF. CDR3 in DNA: TGTGCCAGCAGTAAACACAGAGTCCCCTACGAGCAGTACTTC.